This entry lists 19 T cell receptor beta chains sequenced from one sample in a study of CD8+ T cells in alopecia areata. Following extraction, RNA underwent reverse transcription to cDNA, which served as the sequencing template. The assay was immunoSEQ multiplex PCR, and TCRdb's table has in-frame clones only and misses some. Here the sample spans roughly 99,000 clones, 84% being singletons. Treatment described: oral pan-JAK inhibitor, 5-10 mg twice daily. The specimen was CD8+ T cells sorted from blood, collected at week 24, from a patient treated with tofacitinib. The receptor source for this set is a human donor with alopecia areata.

The chain combines TRBV7-2 with TRBJ2-5; TRBD2 matches 12 bases. CDR3 size: 16 residues. Trimming cost V 5 bases and J 2 bases; bases outside gene matches: 6. The germline gives CDR1 SGHTA, CDR2 FQGNSA. The CDR3 region is CASSLGTSGPQETQYF. DNA for the CDR3: TGTGCCAGCAGCCTCGGGACTAGCGGGCCACAAGAGACCCAGTACTTC.

V gene TRBV7-9 combines with J gene TRBJ1-4, with TRBD1 as a possible D gene (5 bases). The V gene lost 1 base and the J gene lost 7 bases, with 13 bases spanning the gap. The CDR3 contains 15 residues. CDR1 is SEHNR, CDR2 FQNEAQ, per germline (reference sequence). This CDR3 is CASSLVSLQVEKLFF. The CDR3 nucleotides are TGTGCCAGCAGCTTAGTATCTTTACAGGTTGAAAAACTGTTTTTT.

The V gene is TRBV29-1, the J gene TRBJ2-1; 13 bases align to TRBD2. V shed 7 bases and J 2 bases; nucleotides not matched to a gene: 2. Germline CDR1 and CDR2: SQVTM and ANQGSEA. The CDR3 totals 14 residues. This chain's CDR3 is CSAGLAGTYNEQFF. CDR3 nucleotides: TGCAGCGCGGGACTAGCGGGAACCTACAATGAGCAGTTCTTC.

V is TRBV5-1 and J is TRBJ2-2, with D unclear. Germline lookup yields CDR1 SGHRS and CDR2 YFSETQ. Between the trimmed V and J ends, which lost 4 bases and 4 bases, there was a span of 17 bases. This CDR3 has 16 residues. As DNA, the CDR3 is TGCGCCAGCAGCCCCCCCTCTGATGGTGGCACCGGGGAGCTGTTTTTT. Protein sequence: CASSPPSDGGTGELFF. Complete variable domain (other parts from reference TRBV5-1 and TRBJ2-2): KAGVTQTPRYLIKTRGQQVTLSCSPISGHRSVSWYQQTPGQGLQFLFEYFSETQRNKGNFPGRFSGRQFSNSRSEMNVSTLELGDSALYLCASSPPSDGGTGELFFGEGSRLTVL.

The chain combines TRBV18 with TRBJ1-1, with TRBD1 as a possible D gene (5 bases). Trimming left V 2 bases short and J 0 bases short, with 16 bases between. The CDR3 totals 17 residues. Germline CDR1 and CDR2: KGHSH and LQKENI. CDR3 region: CASSPLSQDTVNTEAFF. Here the CDR3 DNA reads TGTGCCAGCTCACCATTATCACAGGACACAGTGAACACTGAAGCTTTCTTT.

V is TRBV6-5 and J is TRBJ1-2, with D possibly being TRBD1 (5 bases). The V gene lost 2 bases and the J gene lost 4 bases, with 14 bases spanning the gap. Germline V gene lookup returns CDR1 MNHEY and CDR2 SVGAGI. The CDR3 is 15 residues long. The CDR3 region has the DNA TGTGCCAGCAGTTACCGGCAGGGTGATGGCTATGGCTACACCTTC. Encoded protein: CASSYRQGDGYGYTF.

This clone was detected only a few times. The V and J genes are TRBV5-1 and TRBJ2-1, with D unresolved. The CDR3 has 15 residues. The V and J ends lost 4 bases and 0 bases respectively, with 11 bases between them. In germline, CDR1 is SGHRS, CDR2 YFSETQ. CDR3 protein: CASSLILSSYNEQFF. CDR3 nucleotides: TGCGCCAGCAGCCTAATATTGAGCTCCTACAATGAGCAGTTCTTC. Filled out from reference TRBV5-1 and TRBJ2-1, the complete variable domain reads KAGVTQTPRYLIKTRGQQVTLSCSPISGHRSVSWYQQTPGQGLQFLFEYFSETQRNKGNFPGRFSGRQFSNSRSEMNVSTLELGDSALYLCASSLILSSYNEQFFGPGTRLTVL.

The chain employs TRBV9 and TRBJ2-7; D is unresolved. Germline CDR1 is SGDLS and CDR2 is YYNGEE. The CDR3 runs 13 residues. Between the trimmed V and J ends, which lost 0 bases and 0 bases, there was a span of 4 bases. CDR3 residues: CASSVDISYEQYF. Written as DNA, the CDR3 is TGTGCCAGCAGCGTAGACATCTCCTACGAGCAGTACTTC.

The chain couples TRBV5-1 to TRBJ2-1; D perhaps matches TRBD1 (6 bases). V dropped 2 bases and J dropped 5 bases, with 14 bases sitting between them. Germline assignment: CDR1 SGHRS and CDR2 YFSETQ. The CDR3 contains 15 residues. The CDR3 nucleotides read TGCGCCAGCAGCTTATACAGGGTACACGACAATGAGCAGTTCTTC. This gives the protein CASSLYRVHDNEQFF.

To note about this clone: Relative to the germline gene, one junction end is altered; a read error may explain this. The V gene is TRBV10-2, the J gene TRBJ2-1; D might be TRBD2 (5 bases). CDR1 is WSHSY, CDR2 SAAADI, per germline. The CDR3 is 14 residues long. The CDR3 region has the DNA TGCGCCACCAGTTACGGGGTAATATCCGATGAGCAGTTCTTC. Its translation is CATSYGVISDEQFF.

This chain connects TRBV7-8 to TRBJ2-7, with D unclear. This CDR3 has 15 amino acids. Germline V gene data show CDR1 as SGHVS and CDR2 as FQNEAQ. The V end lost 5 bases, the J end lost 0 bases, and 14 bases lay between the germline ends. CDR3 nucleotide sequence: TGTGCCAGCAGCCCCCCGACGGCGTACTCCTACGAGCAGTACTTC. Translation gives CASSPPTAYSYEQYF.

This chain connects TRBV7-9 to TRBJ1-4, with D possibly matching TRBD1 (6 bases). This CDR3 contains 13 residues. Germline CDR1 SEHNR, CDR2 FQNEAQ (reference sequence). Trimming pared 4 bases from V and 15 bases from J, leaving 18 bases between. CDR3 DNA sequence: TGTGCCAGCAGCTACTCCGGGACACCTGGCATGTTTTTT. Translated: CASSYSGTPGMFF.

In its sample, this clone was seen once. J is TRBJ1-1 and V is TRBV18; D is undetermined. Trimming cost V 1 base and J 5 bases, with 11 bases left between them. Germline lookup yields CDR1 KGHSH and CDR2 LQKENI. The length of the CDR3 is 14 residues. Written as DNA, the CDR3 is TGTGCCAGCTCACCACAGGATCGGAGGACTGAAGCTTTCTTT. It translates to CASSPQDRRTEAFF.

This chain connects TRBV4-3 to TRBJ2-7, with 7 bases identical to TRBD1. V was pared by 0 bases and J by 2 bases, with 7 bases of the junction left unmatched. The CDR3 is 16 amino acids. Germline V gene data show CDR1 as LGHNA and CDR2 as YSLEER. CDR3 in DNA: TGCGCCAGCAGCCAAGATCCGACAGGGTCCCCCTACGAGCAGTACTTC. This sequence encodes CASSQDPTGSPYEQYF.

The chain joins TRBV5-6 to TRBJ2-5; D uncertain. The germline gives CDR1 SGHDT, CDR2 YYEEEE. The V and J ends lost 0 bases and 2 bases respectively, with 8 bases between them. The CDR3 is 14 residues long. The CDR3 region is CASSLVADQETQYF. The CDR3 DNA reads TGTGCCAGCAGCTTGGTGGCCGATCAAGAGACCCAGTACTTC.

This chain uses TRBV7-9 with TRBJ2-7, with a possible D match to TRBD2 (6 bases). V lost 5 bases and J lost 9, with 20 bases in between. CDR1 is SEHNR, CDR2 FQNEAQ, per germline (reference sequence). The CDR3 has 14 amino acids. CDR3 DNA: TGTGCCAGCAGCGTAGAGTGGGGGGAAGCCACGCAGTACTTC. This codes for CASSVEWGEATQYF.

The chain uses TRBV15 and TRBJ2-7, with 7 bases aligning to TRBD1. Looked up from germline, CDR1 is LNHNV and CDR2 is YYDKDF (reference sequence). CDR3 size: 17 residues. Trimming took 0 bases from V and 7 from J; bases not matched to a gene: 15. This chain's CDR3 is CATSRDKGQTAMGEQYF. The DNA of the CDR3 is TGTGCCACCAGCAGAGACAAGGGACAGACAGCCATGGGGGAGCAGTACTTC.

This chain uses TRBV11-1 with TRBJ2-7; tentatively, D is TRBD1 (5 bases). The germline V gene encodes CDR1 SGHAT and CDR2 FQDESV (reference sequence). Trimming left V 5 bases short and J 1 base short, with 12 bases between. The CDR3 contains 14 residues. This CDR3 is CASSPPGLSYEQYF. The DNA for the CDR3 is TGTGCCAGCAGCCCGCCAGGGTTATCCTACGAGCAGTACTTC. The variable domain in full, with the rest retrieved from reference TRBV11-1 and TRBJ2-7, is EAEVAQSPRYKITEKSQAVAFWCDPISGHATLYWYRQILGQGPELLVQFQDESVVDDSQLPKDRFSAERLKGVDSTLKIQPAELGDSAMYLCASSPPGLSYEQYFGPGTRLTVT.

The chain uses TRBV7-9 and TRBJ2-7; 9 bases line up with TRBD2. The CDR3 length is 15 residues. Looked up from germline, CDR1 is SEHNR and CDR2 is FQNEAQ (reference sequence). The junction had 7 bases not matched to a gene; V was cut back by 3 bases and J by 4 bases. The CDR3 nucleotides read TGTGCCAGCAGCTTCCTAGGGACTAGCACGTACGAGCAGTACTTC. Translated: CASSFLGTSTYEQYF.